These 24 T cell receptor beta chains were sequenced from one sample in a study of cytomegalovirus exposure and HLA in healthy donors. The study ran its PCR with 60 Vbeta and 13 Jbeta primers. Libraries were prepared by immunoSEQ multiplex PCR; TCRdb keeps only in-frame clonotypes and omits some of them. The sample carries roughly 160,000 clones, approximately 80% recorded once. Material: PBMCs. These receptors came from a woman in her twenties or thirties in good health and CMV-seronegative.

The chain is built from TRBV15 and TRBJ1-4; D uncertain. V lost 5 bases, J lost 5 bases, and 15 bases lay in between. Germline assignment: CDR1 LNHNV and CDR2 YYDKDF (reference sequence). This CDR3 comprises 15 residues. The chain's CDR3 is CATSPWASENEKLFF. In DNA form, the CDR3 reads TGTGCCACCAGCCCCTGGGCCTCAGAGAATGAAAAACTGTTTTTT.

The chain links TRBV29-1 to TRBJ1-2; TRBD1 aligns across 11 bases. CDR1 is SQVTM and CDR2 is ANQGSEA in the germline V gene. With V trimmed by 2 bases and J by 4 bases, 9 bases remained unmatched. The CDR3 totals 16 residues. The CDR3 reads CSVEKDRGRIGYGYTF. CDR3 coding DNA: TGCAGCGTTGAAAAGGACAGGGGGCGTATAGGCTATGGCTACACCTTC.

The rearrangement uses TRBV28 and TRBJ1-2; D possibly corresponds to TRBD1 (6 bases). V was shortened by 3 bases and J by 6 bases, with 14 bases between the two germline ends. Germline V gene data show CDR1 as MDHEN and CDR2 as SYDVKM. The CDR3 totals 14 residues. Written as DNA, the CDR3 is TGTGCCAGCAGTTTTGGGGGGGCGCAAAATGGCTACACCTTC. This gives the protein CASSFGGAQNGYTF.

CDR3 loop: CASSTLGLAGGRAAETQYF. The CDR3 nucleotides read TGTGCCAGCAGCACCCTGGGCCTAGCGGGGGGGCGGGCGGCGGAGACCCAGTACTTC. V usage is TRBV7-9 and J usage is TRBJ2-5; 12 bases are shared with TRBD2. J lost 5 bases, V lost 5 bases, and 18 bases had no gene match. Germline loops: CDR1 SEHNR, CDR2 FQNEAQ (reference sequence). The CDR3 contains 19 residues.

The V gene is TRBV4-1, the J gene TRBJ1-1; 8 bases match TRBD1. Looked up from germline, CDR1 is MGHRA and CDR2 is YSYEKL. The CDR3 has 18 residues. The trim removed 4 bases at V and 0 bases at J, leaving 13 bases unmatched. CDR3 in DNA: TGCGCCAGCAGCCGAGGACCCGGGACAGGCCGCATGAACACTGAAGCTTTCTTT. This codes for CASSRGPGTGRMNTEAFF.

In this sample, this clone turned up a few times. Other DNA sequences from this sample encode an identical CDR3 as well. The rearrangement uses TRBV19 and TRBJ1-2; D is possibly TRBD1 (5 bases). Trimming removed 4 bases from V and 5 bases from J, with 8 bases in between. Germline V gene data show CDR1 as LNHDA and CDR2 as SQIVND (reference sequence). The CDR3 contains 12 residues. The CDR3 DNA follows: TGTGCCAGTAGTAAACAGGCATATGGCTACACCTTC. Its translation is CASSKQAYGYTF.

In this sample, this clone turned up a few times. V and J are TRBV9 and TRBJ2-5, with 7 bases identical to TRBD2. Per germline, CDR1 SGDLS and CDR2 YYNGEE. Trimming cost V 3 bases and J 5 bases; bases outside gene matches: 4. The CDR3 runs 13 residues. In DNA, the CDR3 is TGTGCCAGCAGCGCCAGCGGGGCGGAGACCCAGTACTTC. Encoded protein: CASSASGAETQYF.

The rearrangement links TRBV19 to TRBJ1-5; 7 bases are shared with TRBD1. Trimming cost V 5 bases and J 6 bases; bases outside gene matches: 7. The germline gives CDR1 LNHDA, CDR2 SQIVND (reference sequence). CDR3 length: 14 amino acids. The CDR3 spells CASSAQGSGQPQHF. CDR3 coding DNA: TGTGCCAGTAGTGCACAGGGGAGCGGTCAGCCCCAGCATTTT.

The table lists this clone with a few counts. The chain combines TRBV28 with TRBJ2-7, with 10 bases that match TRBD2. Germline V CDR1 and CDR2: MDHEN, SYDVKM. The CDR3 is made up of 15 amino acids. Losses at the gene ends were 4 bases for V and 5 bases for J; bases not matched to a gene: 8. CDR3 amino acids: CASSSQREGRDEQYF. The CDR3 DNA is TGTGCCAGCAGTTCCCAGCGGGAGGGCAGGGACGAGCAGTACTTC. Together with reference TRBV28 and TRBJ2-7, the CDR3 gives the full variable domain: DVKVTQSSRYLVKRTGEKVFLECVQDMDHENMFWYRQDPGLGLRLIYFSYDVKMKEKGDIPEGYSVSREKKERFSLILESASTNQTSMYLCASSSQREGRDEQYFGPGTRLTVT.

The chain combines TRBV7-8 with TRBJ2-1; no definite D call. V lost 0 bases to trimming and J lost 0 bases, with 3 bases between them. This CDR3 has 14 residues. Germline CDR1 and CDR2: SGHVS and FQNEAQ. CDR3: CASSLAVSYNEQFF. The CDR3 bases are TGTGCCAGCAGCTTAGCCGTCTCCTACAATGAGCAGTTCTTC.

V usage is TRBV6-1 and J usage is TRBJ2-7; a weak D match, TRBD2 (6 bases). Germline CDR1 reads MNHNS; CDR2 reads SASEGT. The CDR3 extends over 15 amino acids. V lost 4 bases and J lost 3, with 16 bases in between. The CDR3 spells CASSGGDPAVYEQYF. The CDR3 nucleotides are TGTGCCAGCAGTGGGGGGGACCCTGCAGTCTACGAGCAGTACTTC.

This chain uses TRBV15 with TRBJ1-1; 9 nucleotides agree with TRBD1. CDR3 length: 15 amino acids. From germline, CDR1 is LNHNV and CDR2 YYDKDF (reference sequence). J lost 3 bases, V lost 5 bases, and 7 bases had no gene match. In DNA, the CDR3 is TGTGCCACCAGCCAGTCGGGGACAGGGTACACTGAAGCTTTCTTT. Encoded protein: CATSQSGTGYTEAFF.

The chain has TRBV4-3 and TRBJ2-1; D gene unclear. Trimming left V 0 bases short and J 4 bases short, with 10 bases between. This CDR3 is 15 amino acids long. Germline V gene lookup returns CDR1 LGHNA and CDR2 YSLEER. The CDR3 reads CASSQDNYVYNEQFF. The CDR3 region has the DNA TGCGCCAGCAGCCAAGATAACTACGTGTACAATGAGCAGTTCTTC.

This chain uses TRBV30 with TRBJ1-2; a weak D match, TRBD1 (6 bases). This CDR3 is 12 amino acids long. CDR1 is GTSNPN, CDR2 SVGIG, per germline (reference sequence). With 5 bases removed from V and 5 bases from J, the gap between germline ends came to 12 bases. The CDR3 region has the DNA TGTGCCTGGTCGGACAGCCAATATGGCTACACCTTC. The encoded protein is CAWSDSQYGYTF.

Points on this clone: The junction and the germline gene differ at one end; a read error may be behind it. The genes are TRBV7-9 and TRBJ1-2, with D maybe TRBD1 (5 bases). The CDR3 is 14 amino acids. In germline, CDR1 is SEHNR, CDR2 FQNEAQ (reference sequence). The CDR3 here is CSSSLGQGSYGYTF. In nucleotides, the CDR3 is TGTTCCAGCAGCCTCGGGCAGGGATCCTATGGCTACACCTTC.

The chain's CDR3 is CASIQREGLYNEQFF. CDR3 nucleotide sequence: TGCGCCAGCATCCAGCGGGAGGGCCTATACAATGAGCAGTTCTTC. The chain links TRBV5-1 to TRBJ2-1, with TRBD2 matching over 10 bases. The germline V gene has CDR1 SGHRS and CDR2 YFSETQ. Losses at the gene ends were 6 bases for V and 4 bases for J; bases not matched to a gene: 7. The CDR3 spans 15 residues.

The rearrangement uses TRBV7-6 and TRBJ1-1; no firm D call. The CDR3 is 13 amino acids. CDR1 is SGHVS, CDR2 FNYEAQ, per germline. Trimming shortened V by 0 bases and J by 5 bases, and 7 bases separated the two germline ends. The CDR3 DNA reads TGTGCCAGCAGCTTAGCCGGTATGACTGAAGCTTTCTTT. Its translation is CASSLAGMTEAFF.

CDR3 in DNA: TGTGCCAGCAGCCCGCGGCGGGAGTCGGGAGAGACCCAGTACTTC. As protein: CASSPRRESGETQYF. V and J are TRBV7-3 and TRBJ2-5; 7 nucleotides agree with TRBD2. The CDR3 consists of 15 residues. Losses at the gene ends were 5 bases for V and 4 bases for J; bases not matched to a gene: 10. The germline V gene has CDR1 SGHTA and CDR2 FQGTGA. Full variable domain (missing parts from reference TRBV7-3 and TRBJ2-5): GAGVSQTPSNKVTEKGKYVELRCDPISGHTALYWYRQSLGQGPEFLIYFQGTGAADDSGLPNDRFFAVRPEGSVSTLKIQRTERGDSAVYLCASSPRRESGETQYFGPGTRLLVL.

The V gene is TRBV2, the J gene TRBJ2-3; TRBD2 agrees at 16 bases. Germline CDR1 reads SNHLY; CDR2 reads FYNNEI. Unmatched junction bases numbered 7, after V lost 6 bases and J lost 1 base. The length of the CDR3 is 18 residues. CDR3 coding DNA: TGTGCCAGCAGCACCGGGACTAGCGGGAGGGGGCGCACAGATACGCAGTATTTT. It is translated as CASSTGTSGRGRTDTQYF.

V and J are TRBV18 and TRBJ2-7, with 8 bases lining up with TRBD1. Germline V gene lookup returns CDR1 KGHSH and CDR2 LQKENI. The CDR3 spans 15 residues. Trimming took 3 bases from V and 1 from J; bases not matched to a gene: 5. This CDR3 reads CASSPWDRRSYEQYF. CDR3 in DNA: TGTGCCAGCTCACCTTGGGACAGGAGGTCCTACGAGCAGTACTTC. The full variable domain, rest sourced from reference TRBV18 and TRBJ2-7, is NAGVMQNPRHLVRRRGQEARLRCSPMKGHSHVYWYRQLPEEGLKFMVYLQKENIIDESGMPKERFSAEFPKEGPSILRIQQVVRGDSAAYFCASSPWDRRSYEQYFGPGTRLTVT.

The chain joins TRBV9 to TRBJ2-2, with TRBD2 identical over 8 bases. The CDR3 contains 18 residues. The V gene end was trimmed by 0 bases and the J gene end by 4 bases; junction bases not matched to a gene: 11. The germline V gene has CDR1 SGDLS and CDR2 YYNGEE. CDR3 sequence reads: CASSVEDIFGTSTGELFF. CDR3 coding DNA: TGTGCCAGCAGCGTAGAAGATATCTTTGGGACTAGCACCGGGGAGCTGTTTTTT.

The chain has TRBV5-1 and TRBJ1-1; unclear D gene. This CDR3 has 14 amino acids. Trimming stripped 0 bases from V and 1 base from J, with 7 bases between. The germline gives CDR1 SGHRS, CDR2 YFSETQ. The CDR3 loop reads CASSLVAGNTEAFF. The CDR3 nucleotides are TGCGCCAGCAGCTTGGTAGCCGGGAACACTGAAGCTTTCTTT.

The V and J genes are TRBV2 and TRBJ1-5, with D hard to call. Per germline, CDR1 SNHLY and CDR2 FYNNEI. This CDR3 has 13 residues. Trimming removed 5 bases at V and 8 bases at J, with 13 bases between. The CDR3 DNA is TGTGCCAGCAGTTCTCCTACCCGAGAGCCCCAGCATTTT. It is translated as CASSSPTREPQHF.

The chain joins TRBV7-6 to TRBJ2-7; 7 bases are a match to TRBD1. The CDR3 sequence is 15 residues long. The trim removed 5 bases at V and 3 bases at J, leaving 10 bases unmatched. CDR1 and CDR2 from the germline V gene are SGHVS and FNYEAQ. The CDR3 here is CASSPGTDSNYEQYF. DNA for the CDR3: TGTGCCAGCAGCCCGGGGACAGATTCTAACTACGAGCAGTACTTC.